Below, 23 T cell receptor beta chains from the same sample are listed, as sequenced in a study of T cell clonotyping in hematopoietic cell transplantation. Clones were read by immunoSEQ multiplex PCR, and TCRdb kept only the in-frame ones, dropping some. The profile covers roughly 42,000 clones, with 90% to 95% appearing a single time and roughly 0.85% taken by the ten largest. Sequenced: peripheral blood mononuclear cells. These receptors were obtained from a woman aged 45 to 65 in good health. Some clones in this sample may be carry-over from other donors' samples.

The gene calls are TRBV11-3 and TRBJ2-7; 7 positions agree with TRBD2. Germline CDR1 SGHNT, CDR2 YENEEA. The CDR3 runs 15 residues. Trimming took 1 base from V and 3 from J; bases not matched to a gene: 6. Written as DNA, the CDR3 is TGTGCCAGCAGCTTAGTTGCTAGCGGAGGCTACGAGCAGTACTTC. It encodes CASSLVASGGYEQYF. The full variable domain, with the rest looked up from reference TRBV11-3 and TRBJ2-7, is EAGVVQSPRYKIIEKKQPVAFWCNPISGHNTLYWYLQNLGQGPELLIRYENEEAVDDSQLPKDRFSAERLKGVDSTLKIQPAELGDSAVYLCASSLVASGGYEQYFGPGTRLTVT.

This rearrangement joins TRBV14 to TRBJ1-2, with unresolved D. Trimming removed 1 base from V and 1 base from J, with 4 bases in between. Germline assignment: CDR1 SGHDN and CDR2 FVKESK. The CDR3 spans 13 residues. The CDR3 DNA is TGTGCCAGCAGCCAAGCTCTTAACTATGGCTACACCTTC. This codes for CASSQALNYGYTF.

The chain uses TRBV4-3 and TRBJ2-7; TRBD2 aligns across 8 bases. Unmatched junction bases numbered 5, after V lost 3 bases and J lost 1 base. The V gene's germline CDR1 is LGHNA and CDR2 YSLEER. The CDR3 is 15 residues long. DNA for the CDR3: TGCGCCAGCAGCCAGGAGCGGGGGTGGTCCTACGAGCAGTACTTC. Amino acid sequence: CASSQERGWSYEQYF.

This clone was recorded once. V usage is TRBV28 and J usage is TRBJ1-1; 9 bases are a match to TRBD1. The junction had 7 bases not matched to a gene; V was cut back by 6 bases and J by 5 bases. The CDR3 is 14 residues long. Germline CDR1 MDHEN, CDR2 SYDVKM. The CDR3 spells CASRSTGGGTEAFF. CDR3 DNA: TGTGCCAGCAGATCAACAGGGGGCGGGACTGAAGCTTTCTTT.

This sequence joins TRBV20-1 and TRBJ2-2; D call uncertain. This CDR3 comprises 10 residues. V was clipped by 4 bases and J by 6 bases, with 3 bases between them. CDR1 is DFQATT and CDR2 is SNEGSKA in the germline V gene (reference sequence). CDR3 nucleotides: TGCAGTGCTAAAGCCGGGGAGCTGTTTTTT. Translated: CSAKAGELFF.

The chain's CDR3 is CASRGDTQYF. The CDR3 DNA sequence: TGTGCCAGCAGGGGGGATACGCAGTATTTT. The chain is built from TRBV6-6 and TRBJ2-3; D ambiguous. CDR1 is MNHNY, CDR2 SVGAGI, per germline (reference sequence). V was pared by 6 bases and J by 6 bases, with 4 bases between. The CDR3 spans 10 residues.

J is TRBJ2-2 and V is TRBV5-6; D might be TRBD1 or TRBD2, each matching 5 bases. Trimming shortened V by 4 bases and J by 1 base, and 17 bases separated the two germline ends. The length of the CDR3 is 17 residues. CDR1 is SGHDT, CDR2 YYEEEE, per germline. CDR3 protein: CASSPGPSLGNTGELFF. The CDR3, as DNA: TGTGCCAGCAGCCCGGGACCTTCGCTCGGGAACACCGGGGAGCTGTTTTTT.

This clone appeared once. The rearrangement uses TRBV5-1 and TRBJ1-1; possible D gene TRBD1, 5 bases. The CDR3 covers 14 residues. The germline V gene has CDR1 SGHRS and CDR2 YFSETQ. V gave up 4 bases and J gave up 1 base, with 11 bases separating them. This CDR3 is CASSTGTGNTEAFF. The CDR3 nucleotides read TGCGCCAGCAGCACCGGGACGGGGAACACTGAAGCTTTCTTT.

V and J are TRBV6-5 and TRBJ1-5; the D gene is possibly TRBD1 (5 bases). The length of the CDR3 is 15 residues. V was trimmed by 5 bases and J by 5 bases, leaving 16 bases between them. Germline V lookup: CDR1 MNHEY, CDR2 SVGAGI. The CDR3 is CASSTSGLNDQPQHF. The CDR3 DNA reads TGTGCCAGCAGTACCTCGGGACTCAATGATCAGCCCCAGCATTTT.

The chain is built from TRBV9 and TRBJ1-1; D remains ambiguous. This CDR3 region has 13 residues. Trimming stripped 4 bases from V and 5 bases from J, with 12 bases between. Germline V CDR1 and CDR2: SGDLS, YYNGEE. CDR3 residues: CASSPRQVTEAFF. The CDR3, as DNA: TGTGCCAGCAGCCCGCGCCAGGTTACTGAAGCTTTCTTT. Combining the CDR3 with reference TRBV9 and TRBJ1-1 gives the whole variable domain DSGVTQTPKHLITATGQRVTLRCSPRSGDLSVYWYQQSLDQGLQFLIQYYNGEERAKGNILERFSAQQFPDLHSELNLSSLELGDSALYFCASSPRQVTEAFFGQGTRLTVV.

The chain employs TRBV5-6 and TRBJ2-4; the match to TRBD1 covers 12 bases. Germline CDR1 reads SGHDT; CDR2 reads YYEEEE. This CDR3 is built from 18 residues. V lost 3 bases, J lost 4 bases, and 11 bases stayed unmatched. CDR3 bases: TGTGCCAGCAGCTGGTCCGGGACAGGGGGCTTGGGGAAAAACATTCAGTACTTC. Its protein is CASSWSGTGGLGKNIQYF. The variable domain in full, with the rest retrieved from reference TRBV5-6 and TRBJ2-4, is DAGVTQSPTHLIKTRGQQVTLRCSPKSGHDTVSWYQQALGQGPQFIFQYYEEEERQRGNFPDRFSGHQFPNYSSELNVNALLLGDSALYLCASSWSGTGGLGKNIQYFGAGTRLSVL.

The rearrangement uses TRBV5-8 and TRBJ2-5, with D uncertain. The CDR3 extends over 13 amino acids. V was clipped by 2 bases and J by 1 base, with 6 bases between them. In germline, CDR1 is SGHTS, CDR2 YDEGEE. CDR3 sequence (DNA): TGTGCCAGCAGCTTCCGGCCCCAAGAGACCCAGTACTTC. The encoded protein is CASSFRPQETQYF.

The chain employs TRBV7-3 and TRBJ2-3; weak D call: TRBD2 (5 bases). Deletions cut 5 bases from V and 4 bases from J, with 10 bases between. The CDR3 is made up of 13 amino acids. Germline CDR1 SGHTA, CDR2 FQGTGA. Written as DNA, the CDR3 is TGTGCCAGCAGCCCGGGGATTTCAGATACGCAGTATTTT. It specifies CASSPGISDTQYF.

This chain joins TRBV28 and TRBJ2-7; the D call may be TRBD1 or TRBD2 (5 bases each). Germline V gene lookup returns CDR1 MDHEN and CDR2 SYDVKM. V lost 6 bases and J lost 3, with 18 bases in between. The length of the CDR3 is 15 residues. CDR3 sequence reads: CASSLSQGEDYEQYF. DNA for the CDR3: TGTGCCAGCAGCCTTAGTCAGGGAGAGGACTACGAGCAGTACTTC.

V and J are TRBV6-6 and TRBJ1-6; D possibly corresponds to TRBD1 (5 bases). The CDR3 contains 11 residues. Germline V gives CDR1 MNHNY, CDR2 SVGAGI (reference sequence). Trimming cost V 5 bases and J 17 bases, with 13 bases left between them. DNA for the CDR3: TGTGCCAGCAGTACACAGGTACGGGTCCACTTT. As protein: CASSTQVRVHF.

The rearrangement uses TRBV30 and TRBJ2-7, with D possibly being TRBD1 (5 bases). The V gene's germline CDR1 is GTSNPN and CDR2 SVGIG (reference sequence). The CDR3 has 11 amino acids. V dropped 8 bases and J dropped 7 bases, with 15 bases sitting between them. CDR3 sequence (DNA): TGTGCCCTGGGCAGGGCTTTGGAGCAGTACTTC. Translating it yields CALGRALEQYF.

This clone was detected once. The chain has TRBV6-4 and TRBJ2-7, with 9 bases that match TRBD2. CDR1 and CDR2 from the germline V gene are MRHNA and SNTAGT. Unmatched junction bases numbered 4, after V lost 3 bases and J lost 1 base. The CDR3 loop spans 15 amino acids. The CDR3 region is CASSEAAGGSYEQYF. The CDR3 DNA follows: TGTGCCAGCAGTGAGGCTGCGGGGGGGTCCTACGAGCAGTACTTC.

The V gene is TRBV4-2, the J gene TRBJ1-5; 8 positions agree with TRBD1. Trimming cost V 0 bases and J 3 bases; bases outside gene matches: 13. The CDR3 contains 19 residues. In germline, CDR1 is LGHNA, CDR2 YNFKEQ. CDR3 DNA sequence: TGTGCCAGCAGCCAAGATAACGGGACAGGCCGACCTCCCAATCAGCCCCAGCATTTT. Translating it yields CASSQDNGTGRPPNQPQHF.

The gene calls are TRBV7-2 and TRBJ2-2; D uncertain. Per the germline V gene, CDR1 is SGHTA and CDR2 is FQGNSA. This CDR3 has 15 amino acids. With 1 base removed from V and 6 bases from J, the gap between germline ends came to 12 bases. The CDR3 coding sequence is TGTGCCAGCAGCTTAGAGGTGGGAACACCCGGGGAGCTGTTTTTT. Its protein product is CASSLEVGTPGELFF.

The rearrangement uses TRBV2 and TRBJ2-1; TRBD2 is a possible D gene (6 bases). This CDR3 has 14 residues. Germline values: CDR1 SNHLY, CDR2 FYNNEI. The V and J ends lost 0 bases and 9 bases respectively, with 12 bases between them. In DNA form, the CDR3 reads TGTGCCAGCAGTGAAGCGCAGGTCGGGGGTGAGCAGTTCTTC. Encoded protein: CASSEAQVGGEQFF. The variable domain in full, completed from reference TRBV2 and TRBJ2-1, reads EPEVTQTPSHQVTQMGQEVILRCVPISNHLYFYWYRQILGQKVEFLVSFYNNEISEKSEIFDDQFSVERPDGSNFTLKIRSTKLEDSAMYFCASSEAQVGGEQFFGPGTRLTVL.

The V call is TRBV6-5, the J call TRBJ2-2; 11 bases map to TRBD2. Germline lookup yields CDR1 MNHEY and CDR2 SVGAGI. The CDR3 sequence is 15 residues long. The J segment lost 5 bases and the V segment lost 4 bases, leaving 3 bases of the junction unmatched. The CDR3 DNA reads TGTGCCAGCAGTTCTTGGACTAGCGGGACCGGGGAGCTGTTTTTT. Translated, it gives CASSSWTSGTGELFF.

The sample holds one count of this clone. The V gene is TRBV6-1, the J gene TRBJ1-2; 8 bases line up with TRBD1. CDR1 and CDR2 (germline): MNHNS, SASEGT. With 7 bases clipped from V and 5 bases from J, the junction kept 9 bases outside the gene matches. The CDR3 length is 14 residues. For the CDR3, the DNA is TGTGCCAGCAAAGAGACGGACAGGGCGTATGGCTACACCTTC. Protein sequence: CASKETDRAYGYTF.

The chain carries TRBV11-3 and TRBJ2-3; 9 nucleotides agree with TRBD2. V lost 4 bases, J lost 5 bases, and 7 bases stayed unmatched. Germline V gene lookup returns CDR1 SGHNT and CDR2 YENEEA. This CDR3 has 15 amino acids. DNA of the CDR3: TGTGCCAGCAGCTGGCAGCGGGGGGTCAGAGATACGCAGTATTTT. It translates to CASSWQRGVRDTQYF. The full variable domain, its missing parts supplied by reference TRBV11-3 and TRBJ2-3, is EAGVVQSPRYKIIEKKQPVAFWCNPISGHNTLYWYLQNLGQGPELLIRYENEEAVDDSQLPKDRFSAERLKGVDSTLKIQPAELGDSAVYLCASSWQRGVRDTQYFGPGTRLTVL.